This T cell receptor (beta chain) was identified in a study of T cell repertoires in cytomegalovirus infection. Whole-study context: Matching HLA type, along with CMV infection, was indicated by public TCR beta signatures. The study's findings and limits: Dominating the ex vivo response were TCR beta clonotypes that were CMV-specific and HLA-C-restricted. There were carriers of CMV plus the relevant HLA, and cumulative public TCR beta family frequency identified them.

The germline V gene encodes CDR1 DFQATT and CDR2 SNEGSKA (reference sequence). The CDR3 covers 12 residues. Trimming took off 6 bases at V and 2 bases at J, with 11 bases between the two ends. From the reads, TCRdb called clonotypes with MiXCR, one entry per CDR3 protein. The sample holds approximately 500,000 distinct CDR3 sequences, 16% seen once. On this clonotype: The target antigen is unknown.

Material: CD8+ T cells from PBMCs. This rearrangement joins TRBV20-1 to TRBJ2-7, with a possible D match to TRBD1 (6 bases). This clonotype originated in a human donor in good health (CMV status not recorded). Some clones in this sample may be carry-over from other donors' samples. The CDR3 nucleotides read TGCAGTGCCCGGGACAAGACCTACGAGCAGTACTTC. It yields the protein CSARDKTYEQYF.